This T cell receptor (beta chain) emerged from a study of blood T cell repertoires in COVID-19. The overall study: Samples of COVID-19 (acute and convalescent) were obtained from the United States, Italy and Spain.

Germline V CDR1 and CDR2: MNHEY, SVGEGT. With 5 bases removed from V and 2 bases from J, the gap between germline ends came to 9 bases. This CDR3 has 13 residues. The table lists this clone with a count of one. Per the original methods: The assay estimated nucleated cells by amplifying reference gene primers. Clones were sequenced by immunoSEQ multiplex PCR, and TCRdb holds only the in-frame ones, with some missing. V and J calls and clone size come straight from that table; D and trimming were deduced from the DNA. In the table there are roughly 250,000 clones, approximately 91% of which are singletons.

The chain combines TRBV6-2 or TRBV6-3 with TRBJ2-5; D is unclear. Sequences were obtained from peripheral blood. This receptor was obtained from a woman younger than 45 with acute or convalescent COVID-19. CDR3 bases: TGTGCCAGCAGTCCCGTCCCGCAAGAGACCCAGTACTTC. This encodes CASSPVPQETQYF.